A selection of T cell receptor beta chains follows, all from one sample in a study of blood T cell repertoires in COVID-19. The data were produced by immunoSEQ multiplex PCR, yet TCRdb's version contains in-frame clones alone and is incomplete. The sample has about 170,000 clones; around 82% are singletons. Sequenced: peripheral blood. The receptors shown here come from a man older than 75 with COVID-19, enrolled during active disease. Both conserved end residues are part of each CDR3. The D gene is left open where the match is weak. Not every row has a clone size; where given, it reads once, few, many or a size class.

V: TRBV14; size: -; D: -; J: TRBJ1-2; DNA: TGTGCCAGCAGCCAAGTTGATGGGCACTATGGCTACACCTTC; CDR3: CASSQVDGHYGYTF
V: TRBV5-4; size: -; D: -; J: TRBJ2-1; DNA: TGTGCCAGCAGGGTAGACAGGAGCTCCTACAATGAGCAGTTCTTC; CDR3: CASRVDRSSYNEQFF
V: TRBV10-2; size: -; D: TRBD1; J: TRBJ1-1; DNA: TGCGCCACCTCTGGACAGGGTGGGACTGAAGCTTTCTTT; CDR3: CATSGQGGTEAFF
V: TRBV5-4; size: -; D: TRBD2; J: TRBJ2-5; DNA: TGTGCCAGCAGCTTGGGACTAGCAGAGACCCAGTACTTC; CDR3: CASSLGLAETQYF
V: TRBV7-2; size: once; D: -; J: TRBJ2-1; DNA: TGTGCCAGCAGCTCAACTAGATCCGGTGAGCAGTTCTTC; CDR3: CASSSTRSGEQFF
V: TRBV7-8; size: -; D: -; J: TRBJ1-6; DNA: TGTGCCAGCAGCTTGGGGGGGGGTGCCTATAATTCACCCCTCCACTTT; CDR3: CASSLGGGAYNSPLHF
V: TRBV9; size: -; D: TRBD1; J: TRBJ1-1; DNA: TGTGCCAGCAGCGTAGGGACAGGGACGCACACTGAAGCTTTCTTT; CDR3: CASSVGTGTHTEAFF
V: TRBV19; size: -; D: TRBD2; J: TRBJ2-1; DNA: TGTGCCAGTAGTACCTCCTCGCGGGGGGCGGGAAATGAGCAGTTCTTC; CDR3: CASSTSSRGAGNEQFF
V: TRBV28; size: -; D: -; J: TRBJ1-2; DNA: TGTGCCACCTCGGGAGGGGGCTATGGCTACACCTTC; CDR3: CATSGGGYGYTF
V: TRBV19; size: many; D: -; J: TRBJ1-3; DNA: TGTGCCAGTACCCCAGCTGGGGAGAAGAGGTCTGGAAACACCATATATTTT; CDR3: CASTPAGEKRSGNTIYF
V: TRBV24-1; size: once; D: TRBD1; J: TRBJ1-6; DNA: TGTGCCACCAGTGACCGGGACAGGGGCCTCCACTTT; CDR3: CATSDRDRGLHF
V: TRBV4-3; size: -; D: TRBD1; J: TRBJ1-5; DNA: TGCGCCAGCAGCCTTACCGGGACAGGGACTCAGCCCCAGCATTTT; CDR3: CASSLTGTGTQPQHF
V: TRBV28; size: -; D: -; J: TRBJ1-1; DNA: TGTGCCAGCAGGAGGGACTGGGGCACTGAAGCTTTCTTT; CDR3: CASRRDWGTEAFF
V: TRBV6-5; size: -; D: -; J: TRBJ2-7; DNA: TGTGCCAGCAGCGGTTACCCCTACTACGAGCAGTACTTC; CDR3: CASSGYPYYEQYF
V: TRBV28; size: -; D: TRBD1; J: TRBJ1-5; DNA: TGTGCCAGCCGGGACAGGCTAGGTCCCCAGCATTTT; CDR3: CASRDRLGPQHF
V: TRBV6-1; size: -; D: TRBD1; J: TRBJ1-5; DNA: TGTGCCAGCAGTGAAGCCCCCGGGACAGGGGTCTCGGAGCCCCAGCATTTT; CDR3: CASSEAPGTGVSEPQHF
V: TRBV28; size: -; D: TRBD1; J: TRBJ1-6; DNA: TGTGCCAGCAGTCCGCAGCCGACCGGGACAGGATGGTCACCCCTCCACTTT; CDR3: CASSPQPTGTGWSPLHF
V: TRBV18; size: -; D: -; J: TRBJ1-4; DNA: TGTGCCAGCTCACCATCAGAGGGGGTTAATGAAAAACTGTTTTTT; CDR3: CASSPSEGVNEKLFF
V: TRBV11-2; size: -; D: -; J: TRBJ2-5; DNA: TGTGCCAGCAGCTTAGGCCTAGTGGAGACCCAGTACTTC; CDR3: CASSLGLVETQYF
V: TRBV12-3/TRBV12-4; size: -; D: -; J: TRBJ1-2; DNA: TGTGCCAGCAGTTTGAGGGTACTCTATGGCTACACCTTC; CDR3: CASSLRVLYGYTF
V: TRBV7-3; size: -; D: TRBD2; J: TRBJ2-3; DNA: TGTGCCAGCAGCTACTCGGGGACTAGAGGCCAACATACGCAGTATTTT; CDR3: CASSYSGTRGQHTQYF
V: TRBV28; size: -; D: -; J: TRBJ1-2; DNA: TGTGCCAGCAGTTTCCCAACAGGGCGGCGATGGGGCTATGGCTACACCTTC; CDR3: CASSFPTGRRWGYGYTF
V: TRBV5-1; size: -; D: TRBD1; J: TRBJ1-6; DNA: TGCGCCAGCCGACAGGGGGACTATAATTCACCCCTCCACTTT; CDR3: CASRQGDYNSPLHF
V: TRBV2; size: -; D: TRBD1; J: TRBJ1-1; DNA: TGTGCCAGCAGTGAAATCCAGGGGGACACTGAAGCTTTCTTT; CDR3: CASSEIQGDTEAFF
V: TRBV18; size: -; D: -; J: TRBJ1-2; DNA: TGTGCCAGCTCACCGGCGGGAGCTAACTATGGCTACACCTTC; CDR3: CASSPAGANYGYTF
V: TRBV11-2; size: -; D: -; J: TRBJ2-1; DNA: TGTGCCAGCAGCTTAGAGGGCAGCTCCTACAATGAGCAGTTCTTC; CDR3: CASSLEGSSYNEQFF
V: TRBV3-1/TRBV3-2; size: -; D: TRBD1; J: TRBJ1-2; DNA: TGTGCCAGCAGTACACAGGGGGGGGATGGCTACACCTTC; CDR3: CASSTQGGDGYTF
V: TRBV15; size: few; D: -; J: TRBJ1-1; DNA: TGTGCCACCAGCAGAGTCGAGAAGGGGTGGGGTGAAGCTTTCTTT; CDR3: CATSRVEKGWGEAFF
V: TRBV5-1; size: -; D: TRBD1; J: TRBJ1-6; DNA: TGCGCCAGCAGCACGACAGGGGCAAATTCACCCCTCCACTTT; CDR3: CASSTTGANSPLHF
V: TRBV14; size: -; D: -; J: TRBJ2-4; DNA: TGTGCCAGCAGCCCATCTTCAGGCCTCAAAAACATTCAGTACTTC; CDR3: CASSPSSGLKNIQYF
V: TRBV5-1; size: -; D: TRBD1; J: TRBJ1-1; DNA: TGCGCCAGCAGCACCCAGGGGGACACTGAAGCTTTCTTT; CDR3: CASSTQGDTEAFF
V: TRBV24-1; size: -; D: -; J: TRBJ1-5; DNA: TGTGCCACCAGTTCCGGCAATCAGCCCCAGCATTTT; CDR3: CATSSGNQPQHF
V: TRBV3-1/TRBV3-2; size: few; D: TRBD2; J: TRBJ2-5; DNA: TGTGCCAGCAGCCAAGATCTAGCGGCAGAGACCCAGTACTTC; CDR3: CASSQDLAAETQYF
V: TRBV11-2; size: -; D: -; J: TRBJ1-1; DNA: TGTGCCAGCAGCTTGCAGGGCCTCCCAGCAACTGAAGCTTTCTTT; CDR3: CASSLQGLPATEAFF
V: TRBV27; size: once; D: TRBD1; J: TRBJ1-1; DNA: TGTGCCAGCAGTTCCCTGACAGGGACTGCCGTGAACACTGAAGCTTTCTTT; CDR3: CASSSLTGTAVNTEAFF
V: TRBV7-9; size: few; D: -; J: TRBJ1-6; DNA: TGTGCCAGCAGCTTAGGGTCGGCCTATAATTCACCCCTCCACTTT; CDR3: CASSLGSAYNSPLHF
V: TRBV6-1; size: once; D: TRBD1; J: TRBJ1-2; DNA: TGTGCCAGCAGTGAAGCTTTCCGGACAGGCCCCTATGGCTACACCTTC; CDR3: CASSEAFRTGPYGYTF
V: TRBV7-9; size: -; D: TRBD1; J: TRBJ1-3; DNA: TGTGCCAGCAGCTTCGGACAGGGGGCACGCTCTGGAAACACCATATATTTT; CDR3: CASSFGQGARSGNTIYF
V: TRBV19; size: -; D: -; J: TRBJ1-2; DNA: TGTGCCAGTAGTCCGGGGGGTTACTATGGCTACACCTTC; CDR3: CASSPGGYYGYTF
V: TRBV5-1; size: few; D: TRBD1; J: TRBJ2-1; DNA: TGCGCCAGCCGGGAACAGGGGGTCGGTGAGCAGTTCTTC; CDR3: CASREQGVGEQFF
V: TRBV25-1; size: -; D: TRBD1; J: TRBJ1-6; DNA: TGTGCCAGTGGACCCGGGACAGGGGCGGCTTCACCCCTCCACTTT; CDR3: CASGPGTGAASPLHF